A single sample gave rise to the 15 T cell receptor beta chains below, sequenced in a study of CD8+CD57+ T cells in acquired aplastic anemia. Genomic DNA constituted the template upon which TCR beta VDJ and CDR3 profiling was performed. TCRdb recomputed calls from the reads with MiXCR, one row per CDR3 protein. Of roughly 93,000 distinct CDR3 sequences in the sample, around two thirds are singletons; the top ten hold approximately 60%. Patients included in sequencing had previously demonstrated CD8+CD57+ cell expansion by flow cytometry. The sequencing input was sorted CD4+, CD8+, or CD8+CD57+ T cells (not recorded which) from PBMCs. These receptors all come from a human donor with aplastic anemia.

The rearrangement uses TRBV20-1 and TRBJ2-7; no clear D. Trimming cost V 3 bases and J 0 bases, with 9 bases left between them. The CDR3 spans 13 residues. The germline V gene has CDR1 DFQATT and CDR2 SNEGSKA (reference sequence). The CDR3 region has the DNA TGCAGTGCTAGTGTTGGAAGCTCCTACGAGCAGTACTTC. This translates into CSASVGSSYEQYF.

The gene calls are TRBV13 and TRBJ2-5; the match to TRBD1 covers 10 bases. After removal of 6 bases from V and 5 bases from J, the junction contained 9 bases not matched to a gene. CDR1 and CDR2 (germline): PRHDT, FYEKMQ (reference sequence). The CDR3 loop spans 15 amino acids. CDR3 sequence reads: CASRSDRGLWETQYF. CDR3 sequence (DNA): TGTGCCAGCAGATCCGACAGGGGGCTTTGGGAGACCCAGTACTTC.

The gene calls are TRBV18 and TRBJ1-2; TRBD1 matches 8 bases. Germline V gene lookup returns CDR1 KGHSH and CDR2 LQKENI. CDR3 length equals 15 residues. The ends lost 8 bases at V and 2 bases at J; junction bases unmatched: 10. CDR3 sequence reads: CASTPSGQGNYGYTF. The CDR3 DNA follows: TGTGCCAGCACCCCTTCAGGACAGGGAAACTATGGCTACACCTTC.

The chain links TRBV20-1 to TRBJ2-7; D is unclear. The CDR3 consists of 11 residues. CDR1 and CDR2 from the germline V gene are DFQATT and SNEGSKA (reference sequence). V was clipped by 4 bases and J by 0 bases, with 4 bases between them. Here the CDR3 reads CSAIISYEQYF. CDR3 nucleotides: TGCAGTGCTATAATCTCCTACGAGCAGTACTTC.

This clonotype was found a few times. This chain connects TRBV20-1 to TRBJ2-7; D ambiguous. Looked up from germline, CDR1 is DFQATT and CDR2 is SNEGSKA (reference sequence). The CDR3 is 15 amino acids. V was shortened by 0 bases and J by 2 bases, with 14 bases between the two germline ends. CDR3 amino acids: CSARDGGGHTYEQYF. Here the CDR3 DNA reads TGCAGTGCTAGAGATGGCGGCGGTCACACCTACGAGCAGTACTTC.

This clonotype has only a few counts. This chain uses TRBV29-1 with TRBJ2-1; D not certain. CDR1 is SQVTM, CDR2 ANQGSEA, per germline. The length of the CDR3 is 13 residues. V dropped 4 bases and J dropped 15 bases, with 22 bases sitting between them. Here the CDR3 DNA reads TGCAGCGTTGTCTTCGGCTCCCAGGAAGGCCTGTTCTTC. It yields the protein CSVVFGSQEGLFF.

This clonotype is a singleton in its sample. The J gene is TRBJ1-6, the V gene TRBV7-3; D gene unclear. Per the germline V gene, CDR1 is SGHTA and CDR2 is FQGTGA. The length of the CDR3 is 13 residues. Trimming left V 2 bases short and J 7 bases short, with 6 bases between. This CDR3 is CASSLLINSPLHF. CDR3 coding DNA: TGTGCCAGCAGCTTACTGATAAATTCACCCCTCCACTTT.

The chain has TRBV9 and TRBJ2-7, with 8 bases fitting TRBD1. V trimming: 4 bases; J trimming: 7 bases; junction bases outside the gene matches: 10. The CDR3 is 14 amino acids. Germline CDR1 reads SGDLS; CDR2 reads YYNGEE. CDR3 in amino acids: CASSSWGQEVEQYF. The DNA for the CDR3 is TGTGCCAGCAGCTCATGGGGACAGGAAGTAGAGCAGTACTTC.

This clonotype was picked up a small number of times. One end of the junction fails to match germline, which may point to a read error. The V and J genes are TRBV6-5 and TRBJ2-3, with D possibly TRBD2 on 6 matching bases. The length of the CDR3 is 16 residues. Germline V gives CDR1 MNHEY, CDR2 SVGAGI. CDR3 sequence reads: CASSYIGTPSTDTQCF. CDR3 nucleotides: TGTGCCAGCAGTTACATCGGGACTCCTAGCACAGATACGCAGTGTTTT.

This clonotype was counted at least ten times. V is TRBV20-1 and J is TRBJ1-3; D call uncertain. In germline, CDR1 is DFQATT, CDR2 SNEGSKA (reference sequence). The CDR3 extends over 16 amino acids. V lost 0 bases and J 4 bases, leaving 16 bases between the germline ends. The CDR3 spells CSARDPSARFGNTIYF. CDR3 nucleotides: TGCAGTGCTAGAGACCCTTCGGCCAGGTTCGGAAACACCATATATTTT.

CDR3 in DNA: TGTGCCACCAGCAGAGGGACTAGCGGAGTCAATGAGCAGTTCTTC. This encodes CATSRGTSGVNEQFF. The chain is built from TRBV15 and TRBJ2-1, with 10 bases matching TRBD2. Trimming took 1 base from V and 6 from J; bases not matched to a gene: 3. The CDR3 is made up of 15 amino acids. Germline assignment: CDR1 LNHNV and CDR2 YYDKDF (reference sequence).

This chain joins TRBV7-3 and TRBJ2-3; TRBD2 matches at 14 bases. The CDR3 has 16 amino acids. V lost 5 bases and J lost 4; bases outside the gene matches: 5. The germline V gene has CDR1 SGHTA and CDR2 FQGTGA. The CDR3, as DNA: TGTGCCAGCAGCCCTGGGACTAGCGGGAGTGCAGATACGCAGTATTTT. This gives the protein CASSPGTSGSADTQYF.

The chain recombines TRBV6-1 with TRBJ2-6; D is possibly TRBD1 (7 bases). V was trimmed by 10 bases and J by 4 bases, leaving 17 bases between them. This CDR3 has 15 residues. Germline V CDR1 and CDR2: MNHNS, SASEGT. The CDR3 bases are TGTGCCAACTCGGAGGGGGCGGCAGGGGCCAACGTCCTGACTTTC. Protein: CANSEGAAGANVLTF.

J is TRBJ1-1 and V is TRBV6-1, with 9 nucleotides matching TRBD1. Germline V gene sequence: CDR1 MNHNS, CDR2 SASEGT. The J segment lost 5 bases and the V segment lost 7 bases, leaving 11 bases of the junction unmatched. The CDR3 length is 15 residues. The CDR3 loop is CASTKIPGQGTEAFF. The CDR3 DNA is TGTGCCAGCACGAAAATTCCGGGACAGGGAACTGAAGCTTTCTTT.

This clonotype was observed a few times. The J gene is TRBJ2-1, the V gene TRBV20-1, with no clear D. The germline V gene encodes CDR1 DFQATT and CDR2 SNEGSKA (reference sequence). CDR3 length equals 14 residues. The germline V and J ends were trimmed by 8 bases and 5 bases, with 19 bases remaining between them. This chain's CDR3 is CSISRAGDHNEQFF. Written as DNA, the CDR3 is TGCAGTATCTCCCGGGCTGGTGACCACAATGAGCAGTTCTTC.